One sample yielded the 27 T cell receptor beta chains listed below, sequenced in a study of blood T cells in healthy people across ages (dated by TCRdb to between 2015 and 2017). Library construction relied on 5' RACE. A second PCR of roughly 7 to 12 cycles was performed with a sample-barcoded 5' primer and a J-beta primer mix. TCRdb took the public reads, trimmed them with fastp at Q25, ran MiXCR for clone calling and kept in-frame beta chains. Entries that share a CDR3 protein sequence are merged under the most common genes and DNA. The sample data list around 1,900,000 distinct CDR3 sequences, and roughly two fifths of these were observed just once. The ten largest clones take up 23% of the sample. Input material: blood. The source of these receptors is a human donor in good health.

This clonotype has a handful of counts. The gene calls are TRBV27 and TRBJ1-2, with no clear D. The length of the CDR3 is 14 residues. Germline assignment: CDR1 MNHEY and CDR2 SMNVEV (reference sequence). V lost 2 bases and J 7 bases, leaving 14 bases between the germline ends. The CDR3 sequence: CASSLGSSGFGYTF. Written as DNA, the CDR3 is TGTGCCAGCAGTTTAGGAAGTAGCGGCTTTGGCTACACCTTC.

The chain recombines TRBV5-6 with TRBJ2-7; no reliable D call. This CDR3 region has 15 residues. The ends were cut back, 0 bases at V and 0 bases at J, with 10 bases in the middle. The germline gives CDR1 SGHDT, CDR2 YYEEEE. For the CDR3, the DNA is TGTGCCAGCAGCTTGGTGGCGTTAAGCTCCTACGAGCAGTACTTC. Translated, it gives CASSLVALSSYEQYF. Full variable domain (missing parts from reference TRBV5-6 and TRBJ2-7): DAGVTQSPTHLIKTRGQQVTLRCSPKSGHDTVSWYQQALGQGPQFIFQYYEEEERQRGNFPDRFSGHQFPNYSSELNVNALLLGDSALYLCASSLVALSSYEQYFGPGTRLTVT.

The CDR3 spells CASSAYPGQRYEQYF. DNA of the CDR3: TGCGCCAGCAGCGCTTACCCGGGACAGCGCTACGAGCAGTACTTC. The gene calls are TRBV5-1 and TRBJ2-7, with 7 bases that match TRBD1. Germline V gene lookup returns CDR1 SGHRS and CDR2 YFSETQ. With V trimmed by 4 bases and J by 3 bases, 10 bases remained unmatched. CDR3 length: 15 amino acids.

J is TRBJ2-4 and V is TRBV29-1; D not resolved. This CDR3 contains 12 residues. Trimming removed 4 bases from V and 4 bases from J, with 8 bases in between. Looked up from germline, CDR1 is SQVTM and CDR2 is ANQGSEA. The DNA for the CDR3 is TGCAGCGTTGTCCCCAGAAAAAACATTCAGTACTTC. This translates into CSVVPRKNIQYF.

V and J are TRBV20-1 and TRBJ2-3; TRBD1 matches at 10 bases. The V gene's germline CDR1 is DFQATT and CDR2 SNEGSKA (reference sequence). The V and J ends lost 6 bases and 8 bases, in that order; junction bases with no gene match: 11. The CDR3 covers 14 residues. CDR3 region: CSALGTGDFLTQYF. The CDR3 DNA reads TGCAGTGCCCTTGGGACAGGGGACTTTCTTACGCAGTATTTT.

This chain uses TRBV5-6 with TRBJ2-1, with D hard to call. The CDR3 has 13 amino acids. Germline CDR1 SGHDT, CDR2 YYEEEE. Deletions cut 3 bases from V and 10 bases from J, with 14 bases between. This chain's CDR3 is CASSWDRTWEQFF. CDR3 DNA: TGTGCCAGCAGCTGGGATAGAACCTGGGAGCAGTTCTTC. Variable domain in full (rest from reference TRBV5-6 and TRBJ2-1): DAGVTQSPTHLIKTRGQQVTLRCSPKSGHDTVSWYQQALGQGPQFIFQYYEEEERQRGNFPDRFSGHQFPNYSSELNVNALLLGDSALYLCASSWDRTWEQFFGPGTRLTVL.

This clonotype appeared a few times. The J gene is TRBJ1-2, the V gene TRBV6-2 or TRBV6-3, with unresolved D. Trimming cost V 2 bases and J 5 bases, with 12 bases left between them. Germline CDR1 and CDR2: MNHEY and SVGEGT. The CDR3 is 14 amino acids. In nucleotides, the CDR3 is TGTGCCAGCAGTTACGAAGGTAGTGCGTATGGCTACACCTTC. Protein sequence: CASSYEGSAYGYTF.

This clonotype was detected only a few times. The chain couples TRBV12-3 or TRBV12-4 to TRBJ2-5; a weak D match, TRBD2 (5 bases). V gave up 3 bases and J gave up 11 bases, with 16 bases separating them. The CDR3 spans 13 residues. CDR3 DNA sequence: TGTGCCAGCAGTTTCTATGACATTAGGGAGCAGTACTTC. Residues: CASSFYDIREQYF.

The CDR3 spells CASSPRQDPQETQYF. The DNA of the CDR3 is TGCGCCAGCAGCCCACGGCAGGACCCCCAAGAGACCCAGTACTTC. The chain has TRBV4-3 and TRBJ2-5; D remains unclear. The V gene's germline CDR1 is LGHNA and CDR2 YSLEER. CDR3 length: 15 amino acids. The V and J ends lost 4 bases and 1 base respectively, with 13 bases between them.

V and J are TRBV20-1 and TRBJ1-5, with D perhaps matching TRBD1 (6 bases). V was pared by 0 bases and J by 6 bases, with 12 bases between. The CDR3 has 14 residues. Germline V lookup: CDR1 DFQATT, CDR2 SNEGSKA (reference sequence). CDR3 nucleotide sequence: TGCAGTGCTAGAGATCGGGCAGGGGCTCAGCCCCAGCATTTT. This translates into CSARDRAGAQPQHF.

This clonotype has at least ten counts. The chain joins TRBV7-9 to TRBJ2-1, with D possibly TRBD1 on 5 matching bases. V was cut by 6 bases and J by 4 bases, with 13 bases left in between. CDR1 is SEHNR, CDR2 FQNEAQ, per germline (reference sequence). The CDR3 extends over 14 amino acids. The CDR3 reads CASSLGSGYNEQFF. DNA for the CDR3: TGTGCCAGCAGTTTGGGATCAGGGTACAATGAGCAGTTCTTC. Full variable domain (missing parts from reference TRBV7-9 and TRBJ2-1): DTGVSQNPRHKITKRGQNVTFRCDPISEHNRLYWYRQTLGQGPEFLTYFQNEAQLEKSRLLSDRFSAERPKGSFSTLEIQRTEQGDSAMYLCASSLGSGYNEQFFGPGTRLTVL.

The V gene is TRBV29-1, the J gene TRBJ1-1; D remains ambiguous. Trimming removed 0 bases at V and 10 bases at J, with 12 bases between. Germline loops: CDR1 SQVTM, CDR2 ANQGSEA. This CDR3 is built from 12 residues. The CDR3 sequence: CSVEEAKSGAFF. CDR3 nucleotides: TGCAGCGTTGAAGAAGCGAAGAGCGGAGCTTTCTTT.

This clonotype was seen at least ten times. The chain joins TRBV29-1 to TRBJ2-4; TRBD1 agrees at 9 bases. The CDR3 runs 14 residues. The J segment lost 3 bases and the V segment lost 8 bases, leaving 8 bases of the junction unmatched. Germline CDR1 and CDR2: SQVTM and ANQGSEA. The CDR3 coding sequence is TGCAGCATCAGGAGGGACAGGGTCAAAAACATTCAGTACTTC. Translation gives CSIRRDRVKNIQYF.

V is TRBV5-1 and J is TRBJ2-3; 8 positions match TRBD2. V trimming: 2 bases; J trimming: 2 bases; junction bases outside the gene matches: 4. The CDR3 totals 15 residues. CDR1 is SGHRS, CDR2 YFSETQ, per germline. The DNA for the CDR3 is TGCGCCAGCAGCTTCACTAGCGGATTCACAGATACGCAGTATTTT. This sequence encodes CASSFTSGFTDTQYF. Filled out from reference TRBV5-1 and TRBJ2-3, the complete variable domain reads KAGVTQTPRYLIKTRGQQVTLSCSPISGHRSVSWYQQTPGQGLQFLFEYFSETQRNKGNFPGRFSGRQFSNSRSEMNVSTLELGDSALYLCASSFTSGFTDTQYFGPGTRLTVL.

V and J are TRBV6-6 and TRBJ1-2; weak D call: TRBD1 (5 bases). Germline V gene sequence: CDR1 MNHNY, CDR2 SVGAGI (reference sequence). Trimming left V 2 bases short and J 6 bases short, with 10 bases between. This CDR3 is 13 amino acids long. CDR3 sequence: CASSYRAGNGYTF. The CDR3 bases are TGTGCCAGCAGTTACAGGGCAGGGAATGGCTACACCTTC.

Worth noting for this clonotype: This is likely a read error, given that the CDR3 carries no conserved phenylalanine or tryptophan at its end. This sequence joins TRBV5-1 and TRBJ2-1, with a weak D call TRBD2 (5 bases). The CDR3 covers 15 residues. Trimming left V 3 bases short and J 11 bases short, with 21 bases between. Germline V gene data show CDR1 as SGHRS and CDR2 as YFSETQ. The CDR3 nucleotides are TGCGCCAGCAGCTCTGACTACGCTTCTAGAAATAAGCAGTTCTTA. Residues: CASSSDYASRNKQFL.

This chain joins TRBV14 and TRBJ2-2, with 7 positions matching TRBD1. This CDR3 is 16 amino acids long. The germline V gene has CDR1 SGHDN and CDR2 FVKESK. V shed 6 bases, J shed 2 bases, and the junction held 9 bases outside the gene matches. For the CDR3, the DNA is TGTGCCAGCAGTCCCGACAGGGTGCCAAACACCGGGGAGCTGTTTTTT. It is translated as CASSPDRVPNTGELFF.

CDR3 sequence: CASSGTSGEGYEQYF. Here the CDR3 DNA reads TGCGCCAGCAGCGGAACTAGCGGGGAGGGTTACGAGCAGTACTTC. The V call is TRBV5-1, the J call TRBJ2-5; 10 bases fit TRBD2. The J call may be mistaken, given a closer DNA end match to TRBJ2-7. Per germline, CDR1 SGHRS and CDR2 YFSETQ. This CDR3 has 15 amino acids.

The chain employs TRBV7-6 and TRBJ1-4; the match to TRBD1 covers 10 bases. CDR3 length: 14 amino acids. V shed 5 bases, J shed 8 bases, and the junction held 5 bases outside the gene matches. Per the germline V gene, CDR1 is SGHVS and CDR2 is FNYEAQ. The CDR3 sequence is CASSRQGAREKLFF. The DNA for the CDR3 is TGTGCCAGCAGCCGACAGGGGGCGCGAGAAAAACTGTTTTTT.

In this sample, this clonotype turned up a few times. The chain employs TRBV30 and TRBJ1-1, with D perhaps TRBD1 (5 bases). V was cut by 0 bases and J by 6 bases, with 11 bases left in between. Per germline, CDR1 GTSNPN and CDR2 SVGIG (reference sequence). This CDR3 spans 13 amino acids. CDR3 region: CAWSVGRGAEAFF. In nucleotides, the CDR3 is TGTGCCTGGAGTGTTGGACGGGGCGCTGAAGCTTTCTTT.

The genes are TRBV6-5 and TRBJ2-4; 11 bases agree with TRBD1. The closer fit of TRBJ2-7 to the DNA end suggests the J call may be wrong. Germline CDR1 is MNHEY and CDR2 is SVGAGI. The CDR3 is 15 residues long. The CDR3 DNA reads as TGTGCCAGCAGTTACTTCGGGACAGGGGGGTACGAGCAGTACTTC. This codes for CASSYFGTGGYEQYF.

This clonotype was seen a few times. The chain joins TRBV5-1 to TRBJ2-5; TRBD1 aligns across 8 bases. Germline values: CDR1 SGHRS, CDR2 YFSETQ. This CDR3 has 15 amino acids. The junction had 6 bases not matched to a gene; V was cut back by 0 bases and J by 5 bases. The CDR3 nucleotides are TGCGCCAGCAGCTTGGGGACAGGGAGTGGGGAGACCCAGTACTTC. Protein: CASSLGTGSGETQYF.

Here the CDR3 DNA reads TGTGCCAGCAGCTTAGAGGGCGCTCGAGGGACAGATACGCAGTATTTT. Translating gives CASSLEGARGTDTQYF. This chain links TRBV7-3 with TRBJ2-3; possible D gene TRBD2, 5 bases. Trimming cost V 2 bases and J 3 bases, with 15 bases left between them. This CDR3 is 16 amino acids long. CDR1 SGHTA and CDR2 FQGTGA come from the germline V gene.

There are a few counts of this clonotype. The chain joins TRBV6-5 to TRBJ2-3; 9 nucleotides agree with TRBD2. Trimming took 2 bases from V and 2 from J; bases not matched to a gene: 5. The CDR3 has 16 residues. Germline assignment: CDR1 MNHEY and CDR2 SVGAGI. The DNA for the CDR3 is TGTGCCAGCAGTTACGTTAGCGGGGGCCCCACAGATACGCAGTATTTT. It is translated as CASSYVSGGPTDTQYF.

V is TRBV4-3 and J is TRBJ2-1, with D hard to call. The CDR3 extends over 14 amino acids. Germline CDR1 is LGHNA and CDR2 is YSLEER. V was cut by 0 bases and J by 7 bases, with 10 bases left in between. The CDR3 is CASSQDRSPNEQFF. DNA for the CDR3: TGCGCCAGCAGCCAAGATAGATCCCCAAATGAGCAGTTCTTC.

This chain uses TRBV10-3 with TRBJ2-7; unclear D gene. With 0 bases removed from V and 3 bases from J, the gap between germline ends came to 6 bases. The CDR3 runs 13 residues. In germline, CDR1 is ENHRY, CDR2 SYGVKD. The CDR3 DNA reads TGTGCCATCAGTGAGTCGGGAAACTACGAGCAGTACTTC. This sequence encodes CAISESGNYEQYF.

V gene TRBV6-2 or TRBV6-3 combines with J gene TRBJ2-1; no clear D. V was shortened by 6 bases and J by 7 bases, with 13 bases between the two germline ends. There are 13 residues in the CDR3. CDR1 MNHEY and CDR2 SVGEGT come from the germline V gene. The CDR3 reads CASRESTQNEQFF. The CDR3 bases are TGTGCCAGCAGAGAGTCAACCCAGAATGAGCAGTTCTTC.